A selection of T cell receptor beta chains follows, all from one sample in a study of T cell responses to AZD1222 COVID-19 vaccine. Only in-frame clones appear in the TCRdb table, and some are missing; sequencing was by immunoSEQ multiplex PCR. The sample consists of fewer than 150,000 clones, over 90% of them appearing once. This specimen was peripheral blood, taken on day 0 of AZD1222 vaccination. The receptors derive from an adult in good health. Each CDR3 is given with its conserved first and last residue. D genes are given only for firm matches. Clone size, where shown, is once, few, many, or a class for clones that have expanded.

J	size	D	V	DNA	CDR3
TRBJ2-3	once	.	TRBV7-9	TGTGCCAGCAGCTTATTCCGGGACTCCATCCACACAGATACGCAGTATTTT	CASSLFRDSIHTDTQYF
TRBJ2-7	.	.	TRBV13	TGTGCCAGCAGCTTAGGAGGCCGTACCTCCTACGAGCAGTACTTC	CASSLGGRTSYEQYF
TRBJ2-7	.	.	TRBV18	TGTGCCAGCTCACCTAACGGGGCGACAGCCTACGAGCAGTACTTC	CASSPNGATAYEQYF
TRBJ1-1	.	.	TRBV19	TGTGCCAGTAATTCCTATCGAATAAACACTGAAGCTTTCTTT	CASNSYRINTEAFF
TRBJ2-5	.	TRBD1	TRBV4-1	TGCGCCAGCAGCCTTTGGGACAGGGGCGAAGGCAACCAAGAGACCCAGTACTTC	CASSLWDRGEGNQETQYF
TRBJ1-6	.	TRBD1	TRBV6-1	TGTGCCAGCAGTGCCCACCGGGACAGGGGTCCAAATTCACCCCTCCACTTT	CASSAHRDRGPNSPLHF
TRBJ2-3	.	.	TRBV9	TGTGCCAGCAGCCCCGAAGTGGGACGCACAGATACGCAGTATTTT	CASSPEVGRTDTQYF
TRBJ1-3	.	.	TRBV28	TGTGCCAGCAGCTCCGGGACGCCCAACTCTGGAAACACCATATATTTT	CASSSGTPNSGNTIYF
TRBJ2-3	.	.	TRBV19	TGTGCCAGTAGTATAGGAGGTTCCCAACAGTCTCTGCCAGATACGCAGTATTTT	CASSIGGSQQSLPDTQYF
TRBJ2-4	.	.	TRBV6-5	TGTGCCAGTAGAGGTCCCAAAAACATTCAGTACTTC	CASRGPKNIQYF
TRBJ2-1	.	.	TRBV6-6	TGTGCCAGCAGTTACGGCGGGACATCTAAAGGCAATGAGCAGTTCTTC	CASSYGGTSKGNEQFF
TRBJ1-3	.	TRBD1	TRBV18	TGTGCCAGCTCAGGGGACAGGGCTGGAAACACCATATATTTT	CASSGDRAGNTIYF
TRBJ1-1	.	TRBD1	TRBV2	TGTGCCAGCAAGGCCCGAGACAGGGATCACACTGAAGCTTTCTTT	CASKARDRDHTEAFF
TRBJ1-1	.	TRBD1	TRBV27	TGTGCCAGCAGTTTACGCCCGATGACAGGGGGAGAAACTGAAGCTTTCTTT	CASSLRPMTGGETEAFF
TRBJ2-7	.	.	TRBV10-3	TGTGCCATAGGACAGATAAGCTCCTACGAGCAGTACTTC	CAIGQISSYEQYF
TRBJ2-4	.	.	TRBV18	TGTGCCAGCTCACCACCGGGGAAAAACATTCAGTACTTC	CASSPPGKNIQYF